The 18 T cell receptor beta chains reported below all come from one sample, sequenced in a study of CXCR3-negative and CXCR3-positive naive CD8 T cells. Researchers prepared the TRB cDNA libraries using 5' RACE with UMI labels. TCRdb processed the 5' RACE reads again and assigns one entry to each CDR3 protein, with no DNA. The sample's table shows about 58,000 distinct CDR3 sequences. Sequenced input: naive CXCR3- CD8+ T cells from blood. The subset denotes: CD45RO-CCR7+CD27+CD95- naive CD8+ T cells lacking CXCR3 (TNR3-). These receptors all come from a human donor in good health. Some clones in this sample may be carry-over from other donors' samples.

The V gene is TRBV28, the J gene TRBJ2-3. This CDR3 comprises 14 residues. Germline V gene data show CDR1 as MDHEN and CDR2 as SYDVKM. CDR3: CASSLSDSTDTQYF. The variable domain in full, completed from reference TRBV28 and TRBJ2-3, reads DVKVTQSSRYLVKRTGEKVFLECVQDMDHENMFWYRQDPGLGLRLIYFSYDVKMKEKGDIPEGYSVSREKKERFSLILESASTNQTSMYLCASSLSDSTDTQYFGPGTRLTVL.

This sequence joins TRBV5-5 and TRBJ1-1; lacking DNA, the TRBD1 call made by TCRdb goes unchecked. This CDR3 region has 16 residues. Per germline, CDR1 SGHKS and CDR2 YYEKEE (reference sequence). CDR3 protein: CASSLAGGSGNTEAFF.

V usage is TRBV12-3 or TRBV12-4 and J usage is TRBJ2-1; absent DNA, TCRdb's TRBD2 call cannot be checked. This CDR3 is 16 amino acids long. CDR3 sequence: CASSTEAGLGLNEQFF.

CDR3 in amino acids: CSVEGQLEAQYF. The chain uses TRBV29-1 and TRBJ2-5. The germline CDR1 and CDR2 sequences are SQVTM and ANQGSEA. The CDR3 contains 12 residues.

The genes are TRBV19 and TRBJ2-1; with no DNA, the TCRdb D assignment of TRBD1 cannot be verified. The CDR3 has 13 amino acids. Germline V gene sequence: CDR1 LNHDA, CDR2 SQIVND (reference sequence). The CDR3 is CASTPNGVHEQFF.

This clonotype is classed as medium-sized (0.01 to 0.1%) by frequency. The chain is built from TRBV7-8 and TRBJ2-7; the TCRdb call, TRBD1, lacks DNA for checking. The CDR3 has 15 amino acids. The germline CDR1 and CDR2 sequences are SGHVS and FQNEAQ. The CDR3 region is CASSFQLTGAYEQYF.

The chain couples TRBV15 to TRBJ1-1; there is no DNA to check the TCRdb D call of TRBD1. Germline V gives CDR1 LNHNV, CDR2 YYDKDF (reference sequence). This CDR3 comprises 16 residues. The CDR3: CATSRALSGLNTEAFF.

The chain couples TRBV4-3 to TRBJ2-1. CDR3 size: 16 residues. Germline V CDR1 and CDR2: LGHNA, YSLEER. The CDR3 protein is CASSQDRQSSYNEQFF.

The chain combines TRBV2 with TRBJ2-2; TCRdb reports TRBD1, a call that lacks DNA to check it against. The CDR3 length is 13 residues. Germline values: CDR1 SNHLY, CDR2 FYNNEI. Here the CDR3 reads CASRSTPGGELFF.

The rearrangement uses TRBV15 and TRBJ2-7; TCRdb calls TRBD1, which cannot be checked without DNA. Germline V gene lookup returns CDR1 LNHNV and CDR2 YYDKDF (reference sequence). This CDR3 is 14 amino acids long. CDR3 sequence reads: CATSRVSPVNEQYF.

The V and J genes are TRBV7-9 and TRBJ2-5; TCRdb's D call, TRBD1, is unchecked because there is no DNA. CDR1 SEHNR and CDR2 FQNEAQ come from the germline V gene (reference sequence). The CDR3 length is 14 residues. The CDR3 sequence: CASSPQGARETQYF.

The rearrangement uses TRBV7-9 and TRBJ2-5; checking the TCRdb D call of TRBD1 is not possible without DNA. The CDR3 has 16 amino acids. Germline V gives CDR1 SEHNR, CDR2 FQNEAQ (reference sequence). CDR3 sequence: CASSREDRGNQETQYF. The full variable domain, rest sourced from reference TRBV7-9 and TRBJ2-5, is DTGVSQNPRHKITKRGQNVTFRCDPISEHNRLYWYRQTLGQGPEFLTYFQNEAQLEKSRLLSDRFSAERPKGSFSTLEIQRTEQGDSAMYLCASSREDRGNQETQYFGPGTRLLVL.

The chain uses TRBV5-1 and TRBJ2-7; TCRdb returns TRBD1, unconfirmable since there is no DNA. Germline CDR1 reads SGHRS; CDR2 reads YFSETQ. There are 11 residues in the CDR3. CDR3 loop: CASSIRDEQYF.

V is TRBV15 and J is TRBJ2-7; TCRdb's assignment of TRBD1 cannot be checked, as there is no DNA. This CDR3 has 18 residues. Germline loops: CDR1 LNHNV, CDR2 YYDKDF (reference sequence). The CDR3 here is CATSRGSNTGTASREQYF.

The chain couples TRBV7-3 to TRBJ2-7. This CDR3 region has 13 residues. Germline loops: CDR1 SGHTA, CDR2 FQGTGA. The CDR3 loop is CASSSSLTDEQYF.

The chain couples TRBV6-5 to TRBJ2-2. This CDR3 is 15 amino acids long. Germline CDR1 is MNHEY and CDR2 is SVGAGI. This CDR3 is CASSSPVKGTGELFF.

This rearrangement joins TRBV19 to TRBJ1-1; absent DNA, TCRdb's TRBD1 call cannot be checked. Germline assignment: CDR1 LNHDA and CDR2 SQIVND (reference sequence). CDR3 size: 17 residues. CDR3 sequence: CASSIATTDRGYTEAFF.

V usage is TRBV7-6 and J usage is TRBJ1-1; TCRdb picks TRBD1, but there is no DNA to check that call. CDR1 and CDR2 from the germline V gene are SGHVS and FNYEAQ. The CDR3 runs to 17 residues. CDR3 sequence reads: CASSPRGRRSMNTEAFF.